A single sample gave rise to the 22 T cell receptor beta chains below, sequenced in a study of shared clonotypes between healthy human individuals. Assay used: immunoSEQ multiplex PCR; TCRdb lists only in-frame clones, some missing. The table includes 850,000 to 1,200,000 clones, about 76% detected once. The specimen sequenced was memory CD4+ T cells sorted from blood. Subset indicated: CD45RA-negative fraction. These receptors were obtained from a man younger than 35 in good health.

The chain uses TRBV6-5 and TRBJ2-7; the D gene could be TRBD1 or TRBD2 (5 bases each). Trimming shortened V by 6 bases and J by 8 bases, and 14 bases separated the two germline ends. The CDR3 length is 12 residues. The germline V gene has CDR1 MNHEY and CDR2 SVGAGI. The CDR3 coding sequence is TGTGCCAGCAGAGGGACGGCGTTGAAGCAGTACTTC. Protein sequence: CASRGTALKQYF.

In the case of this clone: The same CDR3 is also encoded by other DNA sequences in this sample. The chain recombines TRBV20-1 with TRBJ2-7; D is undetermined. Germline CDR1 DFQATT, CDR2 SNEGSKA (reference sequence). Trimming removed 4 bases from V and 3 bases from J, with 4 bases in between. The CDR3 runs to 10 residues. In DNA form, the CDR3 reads TGCAGTGCTACCAACTACGAGCAGTACTTC. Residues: CSATNYEQYF.

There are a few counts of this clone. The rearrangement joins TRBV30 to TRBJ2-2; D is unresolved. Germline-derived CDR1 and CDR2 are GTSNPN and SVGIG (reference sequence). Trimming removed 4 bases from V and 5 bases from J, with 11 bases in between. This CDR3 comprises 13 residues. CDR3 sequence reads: CAWTIHGTGELFF. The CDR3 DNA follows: TGTGCCTGGACCATTCACGGTACCGGGGAGCTGTTTTTT.

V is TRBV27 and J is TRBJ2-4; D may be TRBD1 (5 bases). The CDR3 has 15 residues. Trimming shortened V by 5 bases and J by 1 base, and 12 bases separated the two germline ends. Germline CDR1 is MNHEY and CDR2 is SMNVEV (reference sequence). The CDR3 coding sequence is TGTGCCAGCAGTACGACAGAATTCGCCAAAAACATTCAGTACTTC. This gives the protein CASSTTEFAKNIQYF.

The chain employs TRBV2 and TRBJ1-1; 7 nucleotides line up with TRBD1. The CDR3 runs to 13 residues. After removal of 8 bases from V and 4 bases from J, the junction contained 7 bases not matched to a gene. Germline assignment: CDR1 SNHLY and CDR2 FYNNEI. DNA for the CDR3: TGTGCCAGCGGAGGACAGGCGGGCACTGAAGCTTTCTTT. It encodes CASGGQAGTEAFF.

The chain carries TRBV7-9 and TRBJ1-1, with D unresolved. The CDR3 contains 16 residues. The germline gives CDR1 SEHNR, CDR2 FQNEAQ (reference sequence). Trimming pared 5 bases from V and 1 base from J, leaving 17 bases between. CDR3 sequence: CASSPTHSRQNTEAFF. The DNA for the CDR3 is TGTGCCAGCAGCCCGACGCATAGTAGACAGAACACTGAAGCTTTCTTT.

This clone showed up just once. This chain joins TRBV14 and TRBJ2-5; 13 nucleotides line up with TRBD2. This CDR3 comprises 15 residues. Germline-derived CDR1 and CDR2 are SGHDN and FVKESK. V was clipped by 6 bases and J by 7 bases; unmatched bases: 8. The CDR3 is CASSQTSGGHRTQYF. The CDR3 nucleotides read TGTGCCAGCAGTCAGACTAGCGGGGGGCATCGGACCCAGTACTTC. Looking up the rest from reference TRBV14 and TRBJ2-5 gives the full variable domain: EAGVTQFPSHSVIEKGQTVTLRCDPISGHDNLYWYRRVMGKEIKFLLHFVKESKQDESGMPNNRFLAERTGGTYSTLKVQPAELEDSGVYFCASSQTSGGHRTQYFGPGTRLLVL.

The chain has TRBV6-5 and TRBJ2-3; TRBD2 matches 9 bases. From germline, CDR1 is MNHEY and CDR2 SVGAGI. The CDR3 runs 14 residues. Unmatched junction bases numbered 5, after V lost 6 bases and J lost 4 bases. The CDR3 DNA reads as TGTGCCAGCAGGGCAGGACTAGCGTCAGATACGCAGTATTTT. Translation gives CASRAGLASDTQYF.

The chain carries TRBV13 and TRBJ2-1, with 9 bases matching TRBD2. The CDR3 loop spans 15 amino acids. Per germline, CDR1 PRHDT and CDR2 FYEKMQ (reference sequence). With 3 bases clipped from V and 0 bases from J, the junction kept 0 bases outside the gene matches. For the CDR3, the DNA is TGTGCCAGCAGCTTTAGCGGGAGCTCCTACAATGAGCAGTTCTTC. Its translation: CASSFSGSSYNEQFF.

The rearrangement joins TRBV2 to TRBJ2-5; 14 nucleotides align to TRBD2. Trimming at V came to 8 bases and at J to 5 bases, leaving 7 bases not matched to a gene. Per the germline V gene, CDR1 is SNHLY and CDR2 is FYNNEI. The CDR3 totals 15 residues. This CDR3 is CASAGTSGRGETQYF. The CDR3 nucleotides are TGTGCCAGCGCCGGGACTAGCGGGAGAGGGGAGACCCAGTACTTC.

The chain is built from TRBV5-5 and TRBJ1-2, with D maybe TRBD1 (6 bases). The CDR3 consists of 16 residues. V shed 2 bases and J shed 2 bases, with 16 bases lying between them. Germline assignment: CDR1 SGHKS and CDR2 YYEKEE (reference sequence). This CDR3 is CASSLSLWTENYGYTF. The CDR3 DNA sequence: TGTGCCAGCAGCTTATCCCTCTGGACAGAGAACTATGGCTACACCTTC. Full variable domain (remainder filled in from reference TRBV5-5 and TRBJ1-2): DAGVTQSPTHLIKTRGQQVTLRCSPISGHKSVSWYQQVLGQGPQFIFQYYEKEERGRGNFPDRFSARQFPNYSSELNVNALLLGDSALYLCASSLSLWTENYGYTFGSGTRLTVV.

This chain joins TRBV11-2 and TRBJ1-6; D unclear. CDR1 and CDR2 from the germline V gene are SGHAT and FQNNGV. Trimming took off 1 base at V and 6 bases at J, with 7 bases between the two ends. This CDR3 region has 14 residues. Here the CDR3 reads CASSLGLGNSPLHF. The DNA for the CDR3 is TGTGCCAGCAGCTTAGGTCTAGGTAATTCACCCCTCCACTTT.

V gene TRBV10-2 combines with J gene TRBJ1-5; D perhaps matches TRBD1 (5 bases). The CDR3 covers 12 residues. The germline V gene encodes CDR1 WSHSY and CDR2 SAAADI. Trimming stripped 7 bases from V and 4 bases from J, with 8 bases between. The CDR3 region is CASTGGNQPQHF. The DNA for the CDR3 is TGCGCCAGCACCGGGGGGAATCAGCCCCAGCATTTT.

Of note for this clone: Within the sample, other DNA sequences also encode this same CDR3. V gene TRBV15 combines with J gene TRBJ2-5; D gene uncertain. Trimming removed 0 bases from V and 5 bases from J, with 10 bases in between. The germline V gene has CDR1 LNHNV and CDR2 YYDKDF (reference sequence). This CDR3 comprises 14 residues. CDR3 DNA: TGTGCCACCAGCAGAGAAGGAGTCGGGGAGACCCAGTACTTC. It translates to CATSREGVGETQYF. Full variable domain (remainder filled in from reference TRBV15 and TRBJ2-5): DAMVIQNPRYQVTQFGKPVTLSCSQTLNHNVMYWYQQKSSQAPKLLFHYYDKDFNNEADTPDNFQSRRPNTSFCFLDIRSPGLGDTAMYLCATSREGVGETQYFGPGTRLLVL.

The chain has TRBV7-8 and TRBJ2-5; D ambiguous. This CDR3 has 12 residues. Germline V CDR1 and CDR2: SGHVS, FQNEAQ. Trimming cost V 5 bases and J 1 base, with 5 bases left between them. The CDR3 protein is CASSPRQETQYF. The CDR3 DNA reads TGTGCCAGCAGCCCGCGCCAAGAGACCCAGTACTTC.

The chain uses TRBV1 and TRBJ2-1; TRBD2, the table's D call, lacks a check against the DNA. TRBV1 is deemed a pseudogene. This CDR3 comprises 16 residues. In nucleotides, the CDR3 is TGCACCAGCAGCCAAAATAGCGGGAGCTCCTACAATGAGCAGTTCTTC. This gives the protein CTSSQNSGSSYNEQFF.

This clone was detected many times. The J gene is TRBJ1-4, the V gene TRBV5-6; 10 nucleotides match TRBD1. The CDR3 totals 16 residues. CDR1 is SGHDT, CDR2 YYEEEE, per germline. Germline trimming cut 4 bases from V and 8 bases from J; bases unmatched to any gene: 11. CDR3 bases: TGTGCCAGCAGCCCCAGGACAGGGGGGATAGGGGAAAAACTGTTTTTT. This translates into CASSPRTGGIGEKLFF.

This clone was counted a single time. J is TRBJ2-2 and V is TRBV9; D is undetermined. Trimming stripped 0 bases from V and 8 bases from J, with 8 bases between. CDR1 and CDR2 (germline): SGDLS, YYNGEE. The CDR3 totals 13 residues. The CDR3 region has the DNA TGTGCCAGCAGCGTAGATCTAGTGGGGGAGCTGTTTTTT. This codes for CASSVDLVGELFF.

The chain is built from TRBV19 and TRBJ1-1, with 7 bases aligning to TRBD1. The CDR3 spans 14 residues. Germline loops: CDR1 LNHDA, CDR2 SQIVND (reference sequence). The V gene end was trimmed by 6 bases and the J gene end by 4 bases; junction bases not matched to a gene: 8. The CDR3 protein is CASRRTGEVTEAFF. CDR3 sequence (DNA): TGTGCCAGTAGACGAACAGGGGAGGTCACTGAAGCTTTCTTT.

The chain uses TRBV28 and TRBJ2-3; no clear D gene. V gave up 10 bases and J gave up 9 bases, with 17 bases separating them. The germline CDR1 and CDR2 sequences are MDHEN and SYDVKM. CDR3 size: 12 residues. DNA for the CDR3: TGTGCCACCACCCCCAGGTTTCAAACGCAGTATTTT. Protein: CATTPRFQTQYF.

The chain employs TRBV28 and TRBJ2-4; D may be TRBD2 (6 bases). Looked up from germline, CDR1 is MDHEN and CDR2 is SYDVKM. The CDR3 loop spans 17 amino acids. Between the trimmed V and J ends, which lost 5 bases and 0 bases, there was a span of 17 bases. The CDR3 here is CASSIRDFPRAKNIQYF. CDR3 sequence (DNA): TGTGCCAGCAGTATCCGGGACTTCCCTCGAGCCAAAAACATTCAGTACTTC.

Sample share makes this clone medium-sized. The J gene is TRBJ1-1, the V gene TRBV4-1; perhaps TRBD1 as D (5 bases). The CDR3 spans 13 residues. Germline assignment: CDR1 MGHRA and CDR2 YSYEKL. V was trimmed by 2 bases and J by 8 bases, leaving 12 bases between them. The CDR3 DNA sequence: TGCGCCAGCAGCCAAAGACAGAGCGGAGAAGCTTTCTTT. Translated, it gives CASSQRQSGEAFF.